A selection of T cell receptor beta chains follows, all from one sample in a study of blood T cell repertoires in COVID-19. Only in-frame clones appear in the TCRdb table, and some are missing; sequencing was by immunoSEQ multiplex PCR. The table lists about 310,000 clones, around 87% of them singletons, with 1% in the top ten. Sequenced: peripheral blood. All receptors derive from a man in his fifties or sixties with active or convalescent COVID-19. CDR3s include the opening cysteine and the closing phenylalanine or tryptophan. A D gene is named only where the DNA matches it firmly. Clone size appears in some rows only: once, few, many, or a class for an expanded clone.

TRBD1	TRBV18	NA	TRBJ2-7	TGTGCCAGCTCAATAGAGGACAGGGGAAACGAGCAGTACTTC	CASSIEDRGNEQYF
NA	TRBV27	NA	TRBJ2-7	TGTGCCAGCAGCAGGGATGGCTACGAGCAGTACTTC	CASSRDGYEQYF
NA	TRBV2	NA	TRBJ1-4	TGTGCCAGCCTGAGGGCGGGGGGATTTGAAAAACTGTTTTTT	CASLRAGGFEKLFF
NA	TRBV3-1/TRBV3-2	few	TRBJ1-1	TGTGCCAGCAGCCAAGACCTCGACAGGCCGAACACTGAAGCTTTCTTT	CASSQDLDRPNTEAFF
TRBD1	TRBV30	NA	TRBJ1-5	TGTGCCTGGAGGGAGACAGGGGGCGGCAATCAGCCCCAGCATTTT	CAWRETGGGNQPQHF
NA	TRBV3-1/TRBV3-2	NA	TRBJ2-4	TGTGCCAGCAGCCAAGTTAGCGGTGCCAAAAACATTCAGTACTTC	CASSQVSGAKNIQYF
TRBD1	TRBV19	NA	TRBJ1-1	TGTGCCAGTAGCCGAACAGGGGGTGCTGAAGCTTTCTTT	CASSRTGGAEAFF
NA	TRBV4-3	NA	TRBJ1-4	TGCGCCAGCAGCCAAGCCCCAGGGGACGCCGATAATGAAAAACTGTTTTTT	CASSQAPGDADNEKLFF
NA	TRBV2	NA	TRBJ1-1	TGTGCCAGTAACAGGGTTTCGAACACTGAAGCTTTCTTT	CASNRVSNTEAFF
NA	TRBV5-4	NA	TRBJ1-1	TGTGCCAGCAGCCCTTGGACAGAGACAAACACTGAAGCTTTCTTT	CASSPWTETNTEAFF
TRBD1	TRBV28	NA	TRBJ1-2	TGTGCCAGCCGGGACAGTCATAACTATGGCTACACCTTC	CASRDSHNYGYTF
NA	TRBV5-1	NA	TRBJ2-3	TGCGCCAGCAGCTTAGAGGGTGCAGATACGCAGTATTTT	CASSLEGADTQYF
TRBD1	TRBV10-2	NA	TRBJ2-7	TGCGCCAGCAGGGGGCAGGGGGACGCCTACGAGCAGTACTTC	CASRGQGDAYEQYF
TRBD1	TRBV29-1	NA	TRBJ1-4	TGCAGCGTTGGTCAGGGGGGCCTTAATGAAAAACTGTTTTTT	CSVGQGGLNEKLFF
TRBD1	TRBV14	NA	TRBJ2-1	TGTGCCAGCAGCCAAGGGACAGGGGGACTTCAGTTCTTC	CASSQGTGGLQFF
NA	TRBV6-2/TRBV6-3	NA	TRBJ2-5	TGTGCCAGCAGTTATAGTGCCTACCAAGAGACCCAGTACTTC	CASSYSAYQETQYF
TRBD2	TRBV3-1/TRBV3-2	NA	TRBJ2-1	TGTGCCAGCAGCCAAGGACGCCTAGCGGGGGTCAATGAGCAGTTCTTC	CASSQGRLAGVNEQFF
TRBD2	TRBV4-3	NA	TRBJ2-7	TGCGCCAGCAGCCATCGGGAGGGGGACGAGCAGTACTTC	CASSHREGDEQYF
TRBD2	TRBV16	NA	TRBJ2-2	TGTGCCAGCAGCCGAACTAGCGGCGCGAACACCGGGGAGCTGTTTTTT	CASSRTSGANTGELFF
TRBD1	TRBV2	few	TRBJ2-1	TGTGCCAGCAGTGGGCAGGGGGCGGGCGATGAGCAGTTCTTC	CASSGQGAGDEQFF
TRBD1	TRBV2	NA	TRBJ2-7	TGTGCCAGCAGGTTAAACCGGGACAGGTCCTACGAGCAGTACTTC	CASRLNRDRSYEQYF
TRBD1	TRBV18	NA	TRBJ1-5	TGTGCCAGCTCACCACTTGACAGGGGAGATCAGCCCCAGCATTTT	CASSPLDRGDQPQHF